This is a list of T cell receptor beta chains from one sample in a study of Ad26.COV2.S vaccination and SARS-CoV-2 variants. Sequencing used immunoSEQ multiplex PCR; TCRdb keeps in-frame clones, though not all of them. The data hold about 410,000 clones, with over 80% observed a single time. Here the sequenced sample was peripheral blood, taken in a trial of Ad26.COV2.S vaccine versus placebo. The origin of the receptors is a person aged 18-60 years who received the Ad26.COV2.S COVID-19 vaccine or a placebo. CDR3s include the opening cysteine and the closing phenylalanine or tryptophan. A D gene is named only where the DNA matches it firmly. Size values are once, few and many counts, or a class for expanded clones, and some rows have none.

v_call	clone_size	j_call	d_call	cdr3_nt	cdr3_aa
TRBV18	-	TRBJ2-7	TRBD1	TGTGCCAGCTCTGGCGCGGGACAGGGCTACGAGCAGTACTTC	CASSGAGQGYEQYF
TRBV5-1	-	TRBJ1-3	-	TGCGCCAGCAGCTTGGCGCAACTACAGGTCTCTGGAAACACCATATATTTT	CASSLAQLQVSGNTIYF
TRBV9	once	TRBJ2-2	-	TGTGCCAGCAGCGTAGAGTTAGGGATAAACACCGGGGAGCTGTTTTTT	CASSVELGINTGELFF
TRBV18	-	TRBJ2-3	-	TGTGCCAGCTCACCACTTTCACAAAGTAGGGTCTCCACAGATACGCAGTATTTT	CASSPLSQSRVSTDTQYF
TRBV7-9	-	TRBJ2-1	-	TGTGCCTCGGTGGCCGGGTACAATGAGCAGTTCTTC	CASVAGYNEQFF
TRBV9	once	TRBJ1-6	TRBD1	TGTGCCAGCAGCGTAGGACAGGGGGCTTATTCACCCCTCCACTTT	CASSVGQGAYSPLHF
TRBV19	-	TRBJ1-2	-	TGTGCCAGTAGTACGGGACGATACTATGGCTACACCTTC	CASSTGRYYGYTF
TRBV19	-	TRBJ2-7	-	TGTGCCAGTAGTCTCACAGGTCAGGGCGAGCAGTACTTC	CASSLTGQGEQYF
TRBV20-1	-	TRBJ2-1	TRBD2	TGCAGTGCTAGTGTGGCGGGGGGGTCCTACAATGAGCAGTTCTTC	CSASVAGGSYNEQFF
TRBV7-9	-	TRBJ2-3	-	TGTGCCAGCACCCAGACAGCTAGCACAGATACGCAGTATTTT	CASTQTASTDTQYF
TRBV7-9	-	TRBJ2-6	-	TGTGCCAGCAGCTTACCCCGGGTCTCTGGGGCCAACGTCCTGACTTTC	CASSLPRVSGANVLTF
TRBV27	-	TRBJ2-7	TRBD2	TGTGCCAGCAAACTAGCGGGGGTGTACGAGCAGTACTTC	CASKLAGVYEQYF
TRBV18	-	TRBJ1-2	TRBD1	TGTGCCAGCTCACCGGGGACAGGGGGCGGCTATGGCTACACCTTC	CASSPGTGGGYGYTF
TRBV11-3	-	TRBJ2-7	TRBD1	TGTGCCAGCAGCTCAGGGGGCGCGGGGTACGAGCAGTACTTC	CASSSGGAGYEQYF
TRBV6-2/TRBV6-3	-	TRBJ2-7	-	TGTGCCAGCAGTTCGACAAACTCCTACGAGCAGTACTTC	CASSSTNSYEQYF
TRBV29-1	few	TRBJ2-3	-	TGCAGCGTGGCCCGGGCGGGGTCCACAGATACGCAGTATTTT	CSVARAGSTDTQYF
TRBV7-6	-	TRBJ2-1	TRBD2	TGTGCCAGCAGCGACACTAGCGGGGGGGCCTGGTCCTACAATGAGCAGTTCTTC	CASSDTSGGAWSYNEQFF
TRBV7-9	-	TRBJ1-5	-	TGTGCCAGCAGCTCTACGGACCGGGCAAATCAGCCCCAGCATTTT	CASSSTDRANQPQHF
TRBV11-3	-	TRBJ2-3	TRBD1	TGTGCCAGCAGCCCGGGGACAGGGTGGACAGATACGCAGTATTTT	CASSPGTGWTDTQYF
TRBV19	once	TRBJ1-2	-	TGTGCCAGTACCGAAGGCGGGCTCTATGGCTACACCTTC	CASTEGGLYGYTF
TRBV4-1	-	TRBJ1-2	-	TGCGCCAGCAGCCAAGTCGGATCAGGGGCTGGCTACACCTTC	CASSQVGSGAGYTF
TRBV5-1	-	TRBJ2-1	TRBD1	TGCGCCAGCAGCTTACCTAGGGACAGGGCTGGGGATGAGCAGTTCTTC	CASSLPRDRAGDEQFF
TRBV10-3	-	TRBJ1-2	-	TGTGCCATCAGTGAGTCGAGCTTTAAGGGGATCTATGGCTACACCTTC	CAISESSFKGIYGYTF
TRBV5-5	once	TRBJ2-7	-	TGTGCCAGCAGCGAGAGTGGGGTTTCCCCCTACGAGCAGTACTTC	CASSESGVSPYEQYF
TRBV6-5	once	TRBJ1-1	TRBD1	TGTGCCAGCAGGCCGACAGGGGGACACACTGAAGCTTTCTTT	CASRPTGGHTEAFF
TRBV28	once	TRBJ2-3	-	TGTGCCAGCAGTGGAGGCAGGGTTTTGTATTTT	CASSGGRVLYF
TRBV7-2	-	TRBJ1-6	-	TGTGCCAGCAGCTTAAACCGGGCCGATAATTCACCCCTCCACTTT	CASSLNRADNSPLHF
TRBV27	once	TRBJ2-7	-	TGTGCCAGCAGTGGCTCGAGGGGAAACGAGCAGTACTTC	CASSGSRGNEQYF
TRBV7-6	-	TRBJ2-1	TRBD1	TGTGCCAGCAGCCTACTTGGACAGGGGGCCATGCTGGTGCAGTTCTTC	CASSLLGQGAMLVQFF
TRBV30	-	TRBJ1-3	TRBD1	TGTGCCTGGAGCGGGACCGGGACAGGGGGCTCTGGAAACACCATATATTTT	CAWSGTGTGGSGNTIYF
TRBV5-1	-	TRBJ2-1	-	TGCGCCAGCAGCTTCGAACCCTACAATGAGCAGTTCTTC	CASSFEPYNEQFF
TRBV10-1	few	TRBJ2-3	TRBD2	TGCGCCAGCAGTCAATCGACGGGGACTACCTTCTCGACACCCGTTTTT	CASSQSTGTTFSTPVF
TRBV5-4	-	TRBJ2-3	TRBD1	TGTGCCACCCTCGACAGGGGAACAGATACGCAGTATTTT	CATLDRGTDTQYF
TRBV7-9	-	TRBJ2-1	TRBD2	TGTGCCAGCAGCCCCAGGACTAGCGGGGGGGCCTATGATGAGCAGTTCTTC	CASSPRTSGGAYDEQFF
TRBV7-9	-	TRBJ2-7	-	TGTGCCAGCAGCTTATATCAGGAGCAGTACTTC	CASSLYQEQYF
TRBV5-6	-	TRBJ1-2	-	TGTGCCAGCAGCTTAACGGGGGTGGGCAGGGCGTCGTGGGACGGAGTCTACACCTTC	CASSLTGVGRASWDGVYTF
TRBV5-1	-	TRBJ1-2	-	TGCGCCAGCAGCTTGGAAGAAAAAACAGGGCCGCACAACTATGGCTACACCTTC	CASSLEEKTGPHNYGYTF
TRBV10-3	-	TRBJ1-5	-	TGTGCCATCAGTGACACTGGAGGCGATGGGGGGTCAGGTCAGCCCCAGCATTTT	CAISDTGGDGGSGQPQHF
TRBV7-6	few	TRBJ2-2	TRBD2	TGTGCCAGCAGCACCGGGGGACTAGCGGGGGTCCACGGGGAGCTGTTTTTT	CASSTGGLAGVHGELFF
TRBV9	-	TRBJ2-2	-	TGTGCCAGCAGCAAAACCGGGACATGGAACACCGGGGAGCTGTTTTTT	CASSKTGTWNTGELFF
TRBV19	-	TRBJ1-2	-	TGTGCCAGTATACCCGGGGGCCACTATGGCTACACCTTC	CASIPGGHYGYTF
TRBV6-4	-	TRBJ2-1	-	TGTGCCAGCAGTGCCTTGGGGGGGGCGCGGAATGAGCAGTTCTTC	CASSALGGARNEQFF
TRBV12-5	-	TRBJ1-1	-	TGTGCTAGTGGTTTGGCGACAGGGAACACTGAAGCTTTCTTT	CASGLATGNTEAFF
TRBV6-6	-	TRBJ1-2	-	TGTGCCAGCAGTTGGACGGGCAACTATGGCTACACCTTC	CASSWTGNYGYTF
TRBV11-2	-	TRBJ2-1	-	TGTGCCAGCAGCACCCTGCCAGGCTACAATGAGCAGTTCTTC	CASSTLPGYNEQFF
TRBV9	-	TRBJ2-1	TRBD2	TGTGCCAGCGCTAGGCTAGCGGGGGCGAACAATGAGCAGTTCTTC	CASARLAGANNEQFF
TRBV5-6	-	TRBJ1-2	-	TGTGCCAGCAGCTTCCGGGGTAGAGGCTACACCTTC	CASSFRGRGYTF
TRBV7-6	-	TRBJ2-5	-	TGTGCCAGCAGCTTAGGAGGAGGCCAAGAGACCCAGTACTTC	CASSLGGGQETQYF
TRBV15	-	TRBJ1-1	TRBD1	TGTGCCACCTGTCAGGGGGGCGCGGGCACTGAAGCTTTCTTT	CATCQGGAGTEAFF
TRBV7-9	-	TRBJ2-3	-	TGTGCCAGCAGCTGGGGAGGCAGGGCCGATACGCAGTATTTT	CASSWGGRADTQYF